The entry below describes one T cell receptor beta chain. The target antigen is unknown. This specimen belongs to a study of OX40 agonist ivuxolimab in advanced cancers. Study-wide findings and caveats: The specificity for antigen of the expanded peripheral T cells was not determined.

Trimming removed 7 bases from V and 2 bases from J; junction bases left unmatched: 27. From germline, CDR1 is KGHSH and CDR2 LQKENI. The CDR3 is 22 residues long. Clones were sequenced by immunoSEQ multiplex PCR, and TCRdb holds only the in-frame ones, with some missing. This repertoire shows tens of thousands of clones, roughly 88% found once; its top ten account for over 50%. The sequence derives from an adult with an advanced solid tumor such as melanoma, head and neck, liver or kidney cancer. Sequences were derived from CD4+ or CD8+ T cells sorted from blood, sampled in a trial of the OX40 agonist ivuxolimab. V and J are TRBV18 and TRBJ2-1; 9 nucleotides agree with TRBD2. The CDR3 sequence: CASCPGPLPEGSGSYPYNEQFF. The CDR3 bases are TGTGCCAGCTGCCCTGGGCCCCTCCCAGAGGGTAGCGGGAGTTATCCCTACAATGAGCAGTTCTTC.